This entry lists 32 T cell receptor beta chains sequenced from one sample in a study of TIL therapy for anti-PD-1-resistant metastatic lung cancer. Time point indicated: pre-treatment sample, taken before nivolumab and TIL therapy. The immunoSEQ assay was v3. Assay: immunoSEQ multiplex PCR; the TCRdb copy retains only in-frame clones and omits some. Among 20,000 to 25,000 clones listed, 60% to 80% were seen once. The specimen was blood, collected at baseline. The receptors stem from a person aged 25 to 85 with non-small cell lung cancer.

This rearrangement joins TRBV7-3 to TRBJ2-3; no definite D call. The CDR3 loop spans 13 amino acids. The V end was cut by 5 bases, the J end by 6 bases, with 12 bases between. Germline CDR1 SGHTA, CDR2 FQGTGA. In DNA form, the CDR3 reads TGTGCCAGCAGCCCTAAAGTGGGGGATACGCAGTATTTT. It codes for CASSPKVGDTQYF.

The chain carries TRBV7-2 and TRBJ1-3, with D possibly being TRBD1 (6 bases). V was shortened by 0 bases and J by 0 bases, with 12 bases between the two germline ends. Germline V lookup: CDR1 SGHTA, CDR2 FQGNSA. CDR3 length: 17 residues. The CDR3 protein is CASSLALGGDSGNTIYF. CDR3 DNA: TGTGCCAGCAGCTTAGCGCTAGGGGGAGACTCTGGAAACACCATATATTTT.

This chain joins TRBV18 and TRBJ2-1; TRBD1 agrees at 10 bases. Germline CDR1 and CDR2: KGHSH and LQKENI. CDR3 length: 15 residues. After removal of 6 bases from V and 3 bases from J, the junction contained 5 bases not matched to a gene. The CDR3 nucleotides are TGTGCCAGCTCCCCGACAGGGGGCGTCTACAATGAGCAGTTCTTC. Translating gives CASSPTGGVYNEQFF.

The V gene is TRBV9, the J gene TRBJ2-6; D could derive from TRBD1 or TRBD2 (5 bases each). The CDR3 extends over 14 amino acids. Germline V gene lookup returns CDR1 SGDLS and CDR2 YYNGEE. Trimming took off 8 bases at V and 4 bases at J, with 13 bases between the two ends. The CDR3 loop is CASRGPSGANVLTF. For the CDR3, the DNA is TGTGCCAGTCGGGGCCCATCGGGGGCCAACGTCCTGACTTTC.

This clone was counted between two and nine times. This chain joins TRBV30 and TRBJ1-6; 7 bases map to TRBD1. V shed 2 bases and J 7 bases; nucleotides not matched to a gene: 5. The CDR3 is 14 amino acids. The germline gives CDR1 GTSNPN, CDR2 SVGIG (reference sequence). CDR3 amino acids: CAWSQGTANSPLHF. The DNA for the CDR3 is TGTGCCTGGAGTCAGGGGACAGCGAATTCACCCCTCCACTTT.

This clone has just a few counts. The V and J genes are TRBV9 and TRBJ1-2; weak D call: TRBD1 (6 bases). Germline loops: CDR1 SGDLS, CDR2 YYNGEE. The V gene lost 4 bases and the J gene lost 6 bases, with 10 bases spanning the gap. The CDR3 totals 12 residues. CDR3 protein: CASSSGQNGYTF. Written as DNA, the CDR3 is TGTGCCAGCAGCTCCGGACAGAATGGCTACACCTTC.

The CDR3 nucleotides are TGCGCCAGCAGCTATACCCCGGGACCTCAAGAGACCCAGTACTTC. Residues: CASSYTPGPQETQYF. J is TRBJ2-5 and V is TRBV5-1, with D possibly being TRBD1 or TRBD2 (5 bases each). Germline V lookup: CDR1 SGHRS, CDR2 YFSETQ. Trimming stripped 3 bases from V and 2 bases from J, with 14 bases between. The CDR3 length is 15 residues.

This clone was counted only a few times. V usage is TRBV4-3 and J usage is TRBJ1-1, with D hard to call. Germline CDR1 LGHNA, CDR2 YSLEER. Trimming shortened V by 1 base and J by 0 bases, and 9 bases separated the two germline ends. The CDR3 spans 15 residues. Written as DNA, the CDR3 is TGCGCCAGCAGCCAAGGGTTGAGTCTGAACACTGAAGCTTTCTTT. It encodes CASSQGLSLNTEAFF.

The chain is built from TRBV6-4 and TRBJ1-6; D may be TRBD1 (5 bases). Germline CDR1 MRHNA, CDR2 SNTAGT. This CDR3 contains 15 residues. V lost 4 bases and J 5 bases, leaving 12 bases between the germline ends. The CDR3 DNA reads as TGTGCCAGCAGTGCAACCGGGACGGATAATTCACCCCTCCACTTT. Translating it yields CASSATGTDNSPLHF.

This clone was found a few times. The chain has TRBV5-1 and TRBJ1-3; D remains unclear. CDR3 length: 15 residues. Trimming shortened V by 3 bases and J by 2 bases, and 12 bases separated the two germline ends. Germline V CDR1 and CDR2: SGHRS, YFSETQ. The CDR3 DNA is TGCGCCAGCAGCTCCCTGTCGGGTACTGGAAACACCATATATTTT. Its translation: CASSSLSGTGNTIYF.

J is TRBJ1-5 and V is TRBV19; D unclear. The germline V gene has CDR1 LNHDA and CDR2 SQIVND (reference sequence). The length of the CDR3 is 18 residues. Trimming removed 5 bases at V and 3 bases at J, with 23 bases between. In DNA, the CDR3 is TGTGCCAGTAGTCCGAAAGGGCCCTTATGGGGTTCCAATCAGCCCCAGCATTTT. This codes for CASSPKGPLWGSNQPQHF.

The chain combines TRBV4-1 with TRBJ2-4; 9 nucleotides align to TRBD1. Losses at the gene ends were 4 bases for V and 9 bases for J; bases not matched to a gene: 10. CDR1 MGHRA and CDR2 YSYEKL come from the germline V gene. CDR3 length: 15 amino acids. CDR3 DNA sequence: TGCGCCAGCAGCCGGTCAGGACAGGGGCAGTCCATTCAGTACTTC. This sequence encodes CASSRSGQGQSIQYF.

V usage is TRBV9 and J usage is TRBJ1-4; unclear D gene. This CDR3 is built from 15 residues. V was pared by 0 bases and J by 0 bases, with 6 bases between. Germline values: CDR1 SGDLS, CDR2 YYNGEE. The DNA of the CDR3 is TGTGCCAGCAGCGTAGGGGTTGCAACTAATGAAAAACTGTTTTTT. Residues: CASSVGVATNEKLFF.

This clone has a handful of counts. V usage is TRBV2 and J usage is TRBJ1-5; D unresolved. CDR3 size: 13 residues. V lost 3 bases and J lost 5, with 8 bases in between. CDR1 is SNHLY, CDR2 FYNNEI, per germline. The DNA of the CDR3 is TGTGCCAGCAGTGACGGGGAAGATCAGCCCCAGCATTTT. It encodes CASSDGEDQPQHF.

This sequence joins TRBV4-2 and TRBJ2-5; no clear D gene. Deletions cut 4 bases from V and 1 base from J, with 10 bases between. The germline CDR1 and CDR2 sequences are LGHNA and YNFKEQ. The CDR3 runs 14 residues. The CDR3 reads CASSPNPGQETQYF. In nucleotides, the CDR3 is TGTGCCAGCAGCCCCAACCCGGGCCAAGAGACCCAGTACTTC.

V usage is TRBV3-1 (or the pseudogene TRBV3-2) and J usage is TRBJ2-3; a possible D gene is TRBD2 (6 bases). Per germline, CDR1 LGHDT and CDR2 YNNKEL (reference sequence). This CDR3 has 16 amino acids. Trimming removed 1 base at V and 4 bases at J, with 15 bases between. The CDR3 nucleotides are TGTGCCAGCAGCCAAGCCAGCTCCTGGGAGGCAGATACGCAGTATTTT. This encodes CASSQASSWEADTQYF.

The chain has TRBV5-4 and TRBJ2-2, with D unclear. The CDR3 extends over 11 amino acids. Trimming left V 6 bases short and J 6 bases short, with 6 bases between. From germline, CDR1 is SGHNT and CDR2 YYREEE (reference sequence). As DNA, the CDR3 is TGTGCCAGCATCGGCTCCGGGGAGCTGTTTTTT. Amino acid sequence: CASIGSGELFF.

This clone was observed once. The chain joins TRBV29-1 to TRBJ1-1; tentatively, D is TRBD1 (5 bases). Germline V gene sequence: CDR1 SQVTM, CDR2 ANQGSEA. V lost 1 base, J lost 11 bases, and 26 bases lay in between. The CDR3 totals 16 residues. The CDR3 loop is CSVEGGRGGRERVAFF. As DNA, the CDR3 is TGCAGCGTTGAAGGGGGTAGGGGAGGTAGAGAGAGAGTGGCTTTCTTT.

Of note for this clone: At one end, the junction sequence differs from germline, possibly due to a read error. The DNA of the CDR3 is TGCGCATCAGGGCAGGGCGGGCAGCCCCAGCATTTT. It is translated as CASGQGGQPQHF. J is TRBJ1-5 and V is TRBV5-6, with D tentatively TRBD1 (5 bases). Germline V gene data show CDR1 as SGHDT and CDR2 as YYEEEE. The CDR3 spans 12 residues.

This clone has a handful of counts. V usage is TRBV12-3 or TRBV12-4 and J usage is TRBJ1-4; D is ambiguous. With 2 bases removed from V and 9 bases from J, the gap between germline ends came to 4 bases. The CDR3 loop spans 11 amino acids. The CDR3 nucleotides are TGTGCCAGCAGTTTAAGTCAAAAACTGTTTTTT. It translates to CASSLSQKLFF.

The genes are TRBV29-1 and TRBJ2-1; D is perhaps TRBD2 (5 bases). Germline V gives CDR1 SQVTM, CDR2 ANQGSEA. The CDR3 contains 11 residues. Deletions cut 7 bases from V and 4 bases from J, with 8 bases between. CDR3: CSGGLYNEQFF. CDR3 bases: TGCAGCGGCGGACTTTACAATGAGCAGTTCTTC.

The rearrangement joins TRBV6-5 to TRBJ1-2, with 8 bases matching TRBD1. CDR3 length: 14 residues. The J segment lost 4 bases and the V segment lost 5 bases, leaving 6 bases of the junction unmatched. CDR1 is MNHEY, CDR2 SVGAGI, per germline. The CDR3 region has the DNA TGTGCCAGCAGTCAGGGGGCTTGGACCTATGGCTACACCTTC. Protein sequence: CASSQGAWTYGYTF.

V and J are TRBV5-1 and TRBJ2-3; D is possibly TRBD1 (6 bases). Germline V gene sequence: CDR1 SGHRS, CDR2 YFSETQ. The CDR3 has 16 amino acids. V lost 4 bases and J 4 bases, leaving 19 bases between the germline ends. The CDR3 loop is CASSQGTQRSADTQYF. The CDR3 DNA follows: TGCGCCAGCAGCCAGGGGACCCAACGATCAGCAGATACGCAGTATTTT.

The CDR3 DNA sequence: TGTGCCAGCAGTCCGAGACAGGGCGGTAATTCACCCCTCCACTTT. This sequence encodes CASSPRQGGNSPLHF. The rearrangement uses TRBV28 and TRBJ1-6; TRBD1 agrees at 7 bases. The V segment lost 5 bases and the J segment 6 bases; nucleotides outside the gene matches: 7. This CDR3 is built from 15 residues. CDR1 MDHEN and CDR2 SYDVKM come from the germline V gene.

This clone showed up just a few times. This chain links TRBV3-1 (or the pseudogene TRBV3-2) with TRBJ1-1, with D maybe TRBD1 (5 bases). Deletions cut 1 base from V and 5 bases from J, with 11 bases between. Per the germline V gene, CDR1 is LGHDT and CDR2 is YNNKEL (reference sequence). The CDR3 runs 14 residues. The CDR3 protein is CASSQGGHQTEAFF. The CDR3 coding sequence is TGTGCCAGCAGCCAAGGTGGACACCAAACTGAAGCTTTCTTT.

V gene TRBV20-1 combines with J gene TRBJ2-7, with D uncertain. V was clipped by 3 bases and J by 5 bases, with 14 bases between them. The CDR3 spans 13 residues. Per the germline V gene, CDR1 is DFQATT and CDR2 is SNEGSKA (reference sequence). CDR3 residues: CSASIARVDEQYF. CDR3 bases: TGCAGTGCTAGTATCGCGAGAGTCGACGAGCAGTACTTC.

This sequence joins TRBV4-2 and TRBJ1-1, with D possibly TRBD1 on 5 matching bases. V lost 0 bases to trimming and J lost 4 bases, with 18 bases between them. Germline V lookup: CDR1 LGHNA, CDR2 YNFKEQ. This CDR3 has 17 residues. The CDR3 DNA sequence: TGTGCCAGCAGCCAAGATCGCGCAGGGACTTTTGGCACTGAAGCTTTCTTT. Amino acid sequence: CASSQDRAGTFGTEAFF.

This sequence joins TRBV3-1 (or the pseudogene TRBV3-2) and TRBJ2-2; D is uncertain. The V end was cut by 4 bases, the J end by 3 bases, with 9 bases between. The CDR3 totals 14 residues. CDR1 is LGHDT, CDR2 YNNKEL, per germline (reference sequence). In DNA form, the CDR3 reads TGTGCCAGCAGCCCCCTTTTCGACACCGGGGAGCTGTTTTTT. Protein sequence: CASSPLFDTGELFF.

This clone was seen a few times. The J gene is TRBJ1-2, the V gene TRBV4-1; D remains unclear. The V and J ends lost 1 base and 3 bases respectively, with 9 bases between them. In germline, CDR1 is MGHRA, CDR2 YSYEKL. The CDR3 is 14 amino acids. In DNA, the CDR3 is TGCGCCAGCAGCCAAGGACAAGGGCACTATGGCTACACCTTC. Translated: CASSQGQGHYGYTF.

This clone was recorded a few times. The DNA of the CDR3 is TGTGCCAGCAGCTCACGGCAGCCCCAGCATTTT. This encodes CASSSRQPQHF. The chain combines TRBV5-4 with TRBJ1-5, with D uncertain. The V and J ends lost 3 bases and 7 bases respectively, with 5 bases between them. CDR1 is SGHNT and CDR2 is YYREEE in the germline V gene (reference sequence). CDR3 length equals 11 residues.

The CDR3 reads CASSLERNTEAFF. The CDR3 nucleotides read TGTGCCAGCAGCTTAGAGAGGAACACTGAAGCTTTCTTT. The rearrangement uses TRBV7-9 and TRBJ1-1; D is undetermined. V lost 1 base and J lost 1, with 4 bases in between. The germline V gene has CDR1 SEHNR and CDR2 FQNEAQ (reference sequence). This CDR3 region has 13 residues. Variable domain in full (rest from reference TRBV7-9 and TRBJ1-1): DTGVSQNPRHKITKRGQNVTFRCDPISEHNRLYWYRQTLGQGPEFLTYFQNEAQLEKSRLLSDRFSAERPKGSFSTLEIQRTEQGDSAMYLCASSLERNTEAFFGQGTRLTVV.

V gene TRBV3-1 (or the pseudogene TRBV3-2) combines with J gene TRBJ1-2; D not certain. Germline V gives CDR1 LGHDT, CDR2 YNNKEL (reference sequence). The V end was cut by 4 bases, the J end by 4 bases, with 10 bases between. The CDR3 is 13 amino acids. The CDR3 loop is CASSPNRFYGYTF. The CDR3 DNA is TGTGCCAGCAGCCCAAATCGGTTCTATGGCTACACCTTC.